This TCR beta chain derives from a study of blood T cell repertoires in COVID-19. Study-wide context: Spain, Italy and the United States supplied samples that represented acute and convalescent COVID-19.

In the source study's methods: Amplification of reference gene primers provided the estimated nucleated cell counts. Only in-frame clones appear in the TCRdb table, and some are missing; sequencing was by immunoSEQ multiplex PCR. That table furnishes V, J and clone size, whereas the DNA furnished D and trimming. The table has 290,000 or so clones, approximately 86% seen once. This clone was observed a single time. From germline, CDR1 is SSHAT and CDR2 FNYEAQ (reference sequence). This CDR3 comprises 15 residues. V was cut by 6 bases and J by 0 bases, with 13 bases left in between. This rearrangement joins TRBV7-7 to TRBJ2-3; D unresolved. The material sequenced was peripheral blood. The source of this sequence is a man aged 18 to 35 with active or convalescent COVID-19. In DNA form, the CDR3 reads TGTGCCAGCAGATCGCACGGAGTCAGCACAGATACGCAGTATTTT. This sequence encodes CASRSHGVSTDTQYF.